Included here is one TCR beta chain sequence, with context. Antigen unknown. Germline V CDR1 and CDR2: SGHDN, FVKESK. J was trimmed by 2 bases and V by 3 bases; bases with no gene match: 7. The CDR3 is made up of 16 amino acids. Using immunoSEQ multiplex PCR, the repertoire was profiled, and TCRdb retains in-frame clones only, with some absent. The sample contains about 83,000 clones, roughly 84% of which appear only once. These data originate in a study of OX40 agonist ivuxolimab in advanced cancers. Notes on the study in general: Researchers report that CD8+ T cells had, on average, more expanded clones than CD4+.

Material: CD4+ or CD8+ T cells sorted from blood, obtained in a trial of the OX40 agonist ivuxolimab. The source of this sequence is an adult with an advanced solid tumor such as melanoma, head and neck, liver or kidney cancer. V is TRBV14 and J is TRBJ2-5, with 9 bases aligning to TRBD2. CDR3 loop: CASSQAGGLIQETQYF. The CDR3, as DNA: TGTGCCAGCAGCCAGGCGGGAGGGTTAATTCAAGAGACCCAGTACTTC.